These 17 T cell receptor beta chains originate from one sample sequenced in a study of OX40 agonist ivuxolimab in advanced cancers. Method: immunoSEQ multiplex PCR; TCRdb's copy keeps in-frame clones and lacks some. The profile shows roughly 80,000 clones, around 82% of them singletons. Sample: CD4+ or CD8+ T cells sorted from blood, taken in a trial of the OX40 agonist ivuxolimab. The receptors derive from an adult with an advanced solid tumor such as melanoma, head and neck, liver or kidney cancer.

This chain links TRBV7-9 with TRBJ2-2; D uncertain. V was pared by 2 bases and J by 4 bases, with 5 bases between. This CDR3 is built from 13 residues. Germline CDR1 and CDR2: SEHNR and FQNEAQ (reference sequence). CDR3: CASSLQLTGELFF. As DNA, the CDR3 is TGTGCCAGCAGCTTACAGCTCACCGGGGAGCTGTTTTTT.

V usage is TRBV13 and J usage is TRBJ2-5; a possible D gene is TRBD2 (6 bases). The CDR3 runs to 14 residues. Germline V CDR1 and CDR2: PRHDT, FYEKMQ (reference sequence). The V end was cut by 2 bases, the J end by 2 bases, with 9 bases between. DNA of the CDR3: TGTGCCAGCAGCTTATACCGGGAGCAAGAGACCCAGTACTTC. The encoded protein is CASSLYREQETQYF.

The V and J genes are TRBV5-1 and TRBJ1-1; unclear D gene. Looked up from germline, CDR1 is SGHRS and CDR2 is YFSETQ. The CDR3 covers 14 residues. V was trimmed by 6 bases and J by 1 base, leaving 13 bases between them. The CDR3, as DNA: TGCGCCAGCAATTACGGTAGAGGGAACACTGAAGCTTTCTTT. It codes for CASNYGRGNTEAFF.

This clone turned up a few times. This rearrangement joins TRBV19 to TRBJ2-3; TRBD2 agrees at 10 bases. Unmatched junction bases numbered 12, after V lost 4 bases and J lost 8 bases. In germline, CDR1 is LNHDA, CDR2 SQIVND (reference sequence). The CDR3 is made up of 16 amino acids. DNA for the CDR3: TGTGCCAGTAGTAAAACCGGGACTAGCGCGCAGGGTACGCAGTATTTT. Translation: CASSKTGTSAQGTQYF.

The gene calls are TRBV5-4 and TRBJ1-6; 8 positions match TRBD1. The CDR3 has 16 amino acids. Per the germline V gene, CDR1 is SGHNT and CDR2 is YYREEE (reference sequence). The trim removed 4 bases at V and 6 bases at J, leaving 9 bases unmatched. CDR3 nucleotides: TGTGCCAGCAGCCAAGAACAGACAGGGGCTAATTCACCCCTCCACTTT. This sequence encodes CASSQEQTGANSPLHF.

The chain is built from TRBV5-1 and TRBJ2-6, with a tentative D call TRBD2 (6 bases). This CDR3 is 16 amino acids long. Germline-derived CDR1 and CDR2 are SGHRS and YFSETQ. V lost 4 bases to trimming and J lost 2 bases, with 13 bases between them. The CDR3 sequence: CASSPIGEAGANVLTF. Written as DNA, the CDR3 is TGCGCCAGCAGCCCGATAGGGGAGGCTGGGGCCAACGTCCTGACTTTC.

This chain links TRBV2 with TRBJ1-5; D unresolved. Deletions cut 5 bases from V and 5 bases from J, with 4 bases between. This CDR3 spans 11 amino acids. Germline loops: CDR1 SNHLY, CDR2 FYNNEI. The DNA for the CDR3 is TGTGCCAGCAGTAATGATCAGCCCCAGCATTTT. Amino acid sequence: CASSNDQPQHF. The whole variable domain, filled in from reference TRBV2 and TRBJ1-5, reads EPEVTQTPSHQVTQMGQEVILRCVPISNHLYFYWYRQILGQKVEFLVSFYNNEISEKSEIFDDQFSVERPDGSNFTLKIRSTKLEDSAMYFCASSNDQPQHFGDGTRLSIL.

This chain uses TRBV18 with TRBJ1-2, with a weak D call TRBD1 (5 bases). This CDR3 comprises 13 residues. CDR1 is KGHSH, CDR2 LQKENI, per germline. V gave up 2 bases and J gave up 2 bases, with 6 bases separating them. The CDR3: CASSPDRNYGYTF. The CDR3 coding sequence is TGTGCCAGCTCACCAGACAGAAACTATGGCTACACCTTC.

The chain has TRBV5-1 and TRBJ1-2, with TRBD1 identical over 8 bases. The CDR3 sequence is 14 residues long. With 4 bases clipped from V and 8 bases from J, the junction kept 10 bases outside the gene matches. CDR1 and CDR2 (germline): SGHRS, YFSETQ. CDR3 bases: TGCGCCAGCAGCCAAACAGGGGGAGCGAGAGGCTACACCTTC. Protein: CASSQTGGARGYTF.

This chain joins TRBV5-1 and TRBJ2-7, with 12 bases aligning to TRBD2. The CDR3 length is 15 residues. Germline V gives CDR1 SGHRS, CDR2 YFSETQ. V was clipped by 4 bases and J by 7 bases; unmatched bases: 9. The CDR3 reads CASSPRTSGELEQYF. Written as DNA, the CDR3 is TGCGCCAGCAGCCCCCGGACTAGCGGGGAATTGGAGCAGTACTTC.

CDR3 sequence: CASSLGTARGQLRLTGELFF. For the CDR3, the DNA is TGCGCCAGCAGCTTGGGCACAGCAAGGGGCCAGTTGAGGCTCACCGGGGAGCTGTTTTTT. V usage is TRBV5-1 and J usage is TRBJ2-2, with D possibly being TRBD1 (5 bases). V was trimmed by 0 bases and J by 4 bases, leaving 25 bases between them. Per the germline V gene, CDR1 is SGHRS and CDR2 is YFSETQ. CDR3 size: 20 residues. The full variable domain, its missing parts supplied by reference TRBV5-1 and TRBJ2-2, is KAGVTQTPRYLIKTRGQQVTLSCSPISGHRSVSWYQQTPGQGLQFLFEYFSETQRNKGNFPGRFSGRQFSNSRSEMNVSTLELGDSALYLCASSLGTARGQLRLTGELFFGEGSRLTVL.

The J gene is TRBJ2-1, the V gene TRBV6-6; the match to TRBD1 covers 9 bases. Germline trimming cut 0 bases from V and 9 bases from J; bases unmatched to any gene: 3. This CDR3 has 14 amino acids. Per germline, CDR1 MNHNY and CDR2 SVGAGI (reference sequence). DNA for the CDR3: TGTGCCAGCAGTTACTCGGACAGGGGACGTGAGCAGTTCTTC. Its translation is CASSYSDRGREQFF.

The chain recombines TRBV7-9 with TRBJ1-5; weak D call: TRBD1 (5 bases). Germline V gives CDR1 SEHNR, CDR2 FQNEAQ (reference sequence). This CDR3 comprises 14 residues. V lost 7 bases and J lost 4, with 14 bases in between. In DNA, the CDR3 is TGTGCCAGCACTTTGGATGGGGCAAATCAGCCCCAGCATTTT. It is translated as CASTLDGANQPQHF.

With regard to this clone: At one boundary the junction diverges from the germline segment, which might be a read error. The CDR3, as DNA: TGTGCTAGCAGCTTAGGGCCGGCTGCGCAGTACGAGCAGTACTTC. It encodes CASSLGPAAQYEQYF. This rearrangement joins TRBV7-7 to TRBJ2-7; D unclear. Germline V CDR1 and CDR2: SSHAT, FNYEAQ (reference sequence). This CDR3 spans 15 amino acids.

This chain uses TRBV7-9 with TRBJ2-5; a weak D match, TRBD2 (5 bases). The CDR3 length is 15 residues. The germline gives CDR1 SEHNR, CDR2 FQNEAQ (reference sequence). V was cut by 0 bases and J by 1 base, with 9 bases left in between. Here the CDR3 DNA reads TGTGCCAGCAGCTTAGCGATGACTATCCAAGAGACCCAGTACTTC. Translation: CASSLAMTIQETQYF.

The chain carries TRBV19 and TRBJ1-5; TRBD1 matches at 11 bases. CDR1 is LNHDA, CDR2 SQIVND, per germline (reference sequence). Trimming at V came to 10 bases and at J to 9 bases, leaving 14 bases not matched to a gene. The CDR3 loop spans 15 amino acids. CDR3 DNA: TGTGCCACTATATCCGGGACAGGGGGTGCTGGGCCCCAGCATTTT. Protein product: CATISGTGGAGPQHF.

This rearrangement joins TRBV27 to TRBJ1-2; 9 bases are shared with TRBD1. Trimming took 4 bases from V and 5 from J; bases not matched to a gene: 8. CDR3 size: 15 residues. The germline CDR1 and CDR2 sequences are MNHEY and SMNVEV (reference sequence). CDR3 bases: TGTGCCAGCAGTTCAACCGGGACAGGGTCATATGGCTACACCTTC. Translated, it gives CASSSTGTGSYGYTF.